This T cell receptor beta chain is from a study of identical twins. Each CDR3 protein gets one entry after TCRdb re-called the 5' RACE reads with MiXCR. Among hundreds of thousands of distinct CDR3 sequences listed, about 20% were seen once. Between the trimmed V and J ends, which lost 10 bases and 2 bases, there was a span of 17 bases. CDR3 size: 15 residues. These same records also appear under a second study, on yellow fever vaccine responses in identical twins.

The clonotype originates from a young woman in good health. The sample consisted of CD4+ T cells sorted from blood. The chain is built from TRBV12-3 or TRBV12-4 and TRBJ2-2; D is possibly TRBD1 or TRBD2 (5 bases each). DNA for the CDR3: TGTGCCACCGATAAGGGACCCATCAACACCGGGGAGCTGTTTTTT. Amino acid sequence: CATDKGPINTGELFF.